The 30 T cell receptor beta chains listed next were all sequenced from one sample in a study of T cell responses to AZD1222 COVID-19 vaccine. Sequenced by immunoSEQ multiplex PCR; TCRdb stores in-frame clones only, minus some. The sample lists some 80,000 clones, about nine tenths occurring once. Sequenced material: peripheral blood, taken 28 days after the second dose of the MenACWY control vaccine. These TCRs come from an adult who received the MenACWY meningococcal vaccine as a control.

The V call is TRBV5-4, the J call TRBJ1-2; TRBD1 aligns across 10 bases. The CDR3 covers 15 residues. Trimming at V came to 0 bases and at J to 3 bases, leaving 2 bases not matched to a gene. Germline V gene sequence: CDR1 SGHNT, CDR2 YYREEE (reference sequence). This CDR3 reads CASSLGTGGDYGYTF. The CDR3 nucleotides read TGTGCCAGCAGCTTGGGGACAGGGGGGGACTATGGCTACACCTTC.

CDR3 sequence reads: CASSLGSQGGNQPQHF. In DNA form, the CDR3 reads TGTGCCAGCAGCTTAGGCTCACAGGGTGGAAATCAGCCCCAGCATTTT. J is TRBJ1-5 and V is TRBV7-8, with D perhaps TRBD1 (6 bases). Trimming took 1 base from V and 4 from J, leaving 14 bases between them. Germline V gives CDR1 SGHVS, CDR2 FQNEAQ. This CDR3 is built from 16 residues.

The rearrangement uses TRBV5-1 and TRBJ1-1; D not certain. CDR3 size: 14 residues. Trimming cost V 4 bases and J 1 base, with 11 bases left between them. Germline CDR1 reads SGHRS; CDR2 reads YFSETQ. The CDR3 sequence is CASSPATANTEAFF. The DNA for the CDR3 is TGCGCCAGCAGCCCCGCCACAGCGAACACTGAAGCTTTCTTT. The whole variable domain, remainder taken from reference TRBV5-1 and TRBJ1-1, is KAGVTQTPRYLIKTRGQQVTLSCSPISGHRSVSWYQQTPGQGLQFLFEYFSETQRNKGNFPGRFSGRQFSNSRSEMNVSTLELGDSALYLCASSPATANTEAFFGQGTRLTVV.

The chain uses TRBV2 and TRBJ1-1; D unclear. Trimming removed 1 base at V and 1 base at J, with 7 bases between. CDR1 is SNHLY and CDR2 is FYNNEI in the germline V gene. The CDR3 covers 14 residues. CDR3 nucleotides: TGTGCCAGCAGTGAAGGGTATCCGAACACTGAAGCTTTCTTT. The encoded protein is CASSEGYPNTEAFF.

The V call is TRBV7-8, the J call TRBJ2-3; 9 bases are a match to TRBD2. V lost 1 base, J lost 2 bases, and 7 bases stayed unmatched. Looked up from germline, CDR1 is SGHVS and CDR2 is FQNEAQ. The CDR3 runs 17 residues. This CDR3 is CASSLVAGGRATDTQYF. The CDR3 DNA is TGTGCCAGCAGCTTAGTTGCGGGGGGGCGGGCCACAGATACGCAGTATTTT.

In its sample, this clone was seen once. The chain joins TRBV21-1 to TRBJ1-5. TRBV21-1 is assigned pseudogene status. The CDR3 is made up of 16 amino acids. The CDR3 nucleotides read TGTGCCAGCAGCAAAGCAGTCCGGCGGATCAATCAGCCCCAGCATTTT. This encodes CASSKAVRRINQPQHF.

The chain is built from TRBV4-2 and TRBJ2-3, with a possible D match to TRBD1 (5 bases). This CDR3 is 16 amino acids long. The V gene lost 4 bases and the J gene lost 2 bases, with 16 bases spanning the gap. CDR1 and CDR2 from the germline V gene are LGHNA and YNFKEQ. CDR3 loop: CASSPRTTPDTDTQYF. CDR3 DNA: TGTGCCAGCAGCCCCCGGACAACGCCTGACACAGATACGCAGTATTTT.

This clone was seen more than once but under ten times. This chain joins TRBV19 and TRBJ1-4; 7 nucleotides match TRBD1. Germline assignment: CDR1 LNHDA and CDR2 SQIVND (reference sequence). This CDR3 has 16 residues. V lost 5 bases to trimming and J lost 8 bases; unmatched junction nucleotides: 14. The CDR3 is CASSLSNRGLEEKLFF. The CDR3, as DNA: TGTGCCAGTAGTCTCTCTAACAGGGGATTAGAGGAAAAACTGTTTTTT.

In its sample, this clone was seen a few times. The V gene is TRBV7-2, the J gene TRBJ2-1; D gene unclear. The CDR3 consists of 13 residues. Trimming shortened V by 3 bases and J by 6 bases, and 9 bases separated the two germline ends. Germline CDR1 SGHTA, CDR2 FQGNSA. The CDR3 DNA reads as TGTGCCAGCAGCTTTAAAGGGTCCAATGAGCAGTTCTTC. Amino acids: CASSFKGSNEQFF. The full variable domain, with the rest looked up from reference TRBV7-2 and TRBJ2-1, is GAGVSQSPSNKVTEKGKDVELRCDPISGHTALYWYRQSLGQGLEFLIYFQGNSAPDKSGLPSDRFSAERTGGSVSTLTIQRTQQEDSAVYLCASSFKGSNEQFFGPGTRLTVL.

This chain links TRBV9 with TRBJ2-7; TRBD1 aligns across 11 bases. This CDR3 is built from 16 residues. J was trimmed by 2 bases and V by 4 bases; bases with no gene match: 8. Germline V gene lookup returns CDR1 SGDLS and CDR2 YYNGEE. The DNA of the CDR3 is TGTGCCAGCAGCCCGAACGGACAGGGGGCTACCTACGAGCAGTACTTC. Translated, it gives CASSPNGQGATYEQYF.

CDR3 sequence (DNA): TGTGCCAGCAGCCTTCCCGAGTACTATGGCTACACCTTC. Translated: CASSLPEYYGYTF. This chain joins TRBV5-5 and TRBJ1-2; D remains ambiguous. Trimming left V 4 bases short and J 3 bases short, with 10 bases between. The germline gives CDR1 SGHKS, CDR2 YYEKEE (reference sequence). The length of the CDR3 is 13 residues. Based on the CDR3 plus reference TRBV5-5 and TRBJ1-2, the full variable domain is DAGVTQSPTHLIKTRGQQVTLRCSPISGHKSVSWYQQVLGQGPQFIFQYYEKEERGRGNFPDRFSARQFPNYSSELNVNALLLGDSALYLCASSLPEYYGYTFGSGTRLTVV.

CDR3 sequence reads: CASSPGATNQYYGYTF. CDR3 DNA sequence: TGTGCCAGCAGCCCGGGGGCAACCAACCAATACTATGGCTACACCTTC. The chain combines TRBV5-5 with TRBJ1-2; possibly TRBD1 for D (6 bases). Germline-derived CDR1 and CDR2 are SGHKS and YYEKEE (reference sequence). CDR3 size: 16 residues. V lost 4 bases to trimming and J lost 3 bases, with 19 bases between them.

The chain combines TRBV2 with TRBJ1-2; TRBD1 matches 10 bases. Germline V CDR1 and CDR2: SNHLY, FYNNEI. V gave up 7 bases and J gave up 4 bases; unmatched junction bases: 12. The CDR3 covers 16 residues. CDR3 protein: CASTPRDRGLSYGYTF. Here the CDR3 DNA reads TGTGCCAGCACCCCCCGGGACAGGGGATTGAGCTATGGCTACACCTTC.

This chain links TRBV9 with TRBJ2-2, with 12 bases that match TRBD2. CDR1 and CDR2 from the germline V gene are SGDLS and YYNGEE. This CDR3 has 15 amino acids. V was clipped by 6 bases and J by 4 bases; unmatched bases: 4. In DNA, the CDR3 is TGTGCCAGCACCGAACTAGCGGGGGGCACCGGGGAGCTGTTTTTT. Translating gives CASTELAGGTGELFF. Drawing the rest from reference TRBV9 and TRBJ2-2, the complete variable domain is DSGVTQTPKHLITATGQRVTLRCSPRSGDLSVYWYQQSLDQGLQFLIQYYNGEERAKGNILERFSAQQFPDLHSELNLSSLELGDSALYFCASTELAGGTGELFFGEGSRLTVL.

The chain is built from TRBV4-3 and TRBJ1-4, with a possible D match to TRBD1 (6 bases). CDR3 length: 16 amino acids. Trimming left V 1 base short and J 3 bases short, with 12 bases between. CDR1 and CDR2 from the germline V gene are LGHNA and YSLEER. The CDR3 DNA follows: TGCGCCAGCAGCCAAGGGAGGGGGATATCTAATGAAAAACTGTTTTTT. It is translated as CASSQGRGISNEKLFF.

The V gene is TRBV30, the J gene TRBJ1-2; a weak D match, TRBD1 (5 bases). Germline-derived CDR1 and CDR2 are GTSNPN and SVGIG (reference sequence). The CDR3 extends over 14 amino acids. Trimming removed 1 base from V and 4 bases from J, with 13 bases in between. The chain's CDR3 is CAWSAGGSGYGYTF. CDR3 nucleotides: TGTGCCTGGAGTGCGGGGGGTTCGGGCTATGGCTACACCTTC.

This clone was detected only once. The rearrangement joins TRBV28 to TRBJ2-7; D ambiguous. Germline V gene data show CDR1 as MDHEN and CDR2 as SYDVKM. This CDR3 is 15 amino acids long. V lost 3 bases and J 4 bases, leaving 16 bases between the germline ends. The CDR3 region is CASSLLERPQYEQYF. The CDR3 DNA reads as TGTGCCAGCAGTTTGTTGGAGCGACCCCAGTACGAGCAGTACTTC.

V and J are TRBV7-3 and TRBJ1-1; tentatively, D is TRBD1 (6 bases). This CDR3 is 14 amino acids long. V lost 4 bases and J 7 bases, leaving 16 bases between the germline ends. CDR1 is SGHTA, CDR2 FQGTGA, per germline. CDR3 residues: CASSSVGTTSEAFF. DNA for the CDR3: TGTGCCAGCAGCTCCGTCGGGACAACTAGTGAAGCTTTCTTT.

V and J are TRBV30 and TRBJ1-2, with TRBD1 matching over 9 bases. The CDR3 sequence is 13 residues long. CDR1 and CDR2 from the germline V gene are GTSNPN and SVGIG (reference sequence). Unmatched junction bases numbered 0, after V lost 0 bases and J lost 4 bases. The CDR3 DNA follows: TGTGCCTGGAGTGTACAGGGGGCCTATGGCTACACCTTC. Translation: CAWSVQGAYGYTF. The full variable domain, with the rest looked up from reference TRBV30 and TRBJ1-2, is SQTIHQWPATLVQPVGSPLSLECTVEGTSNPNLYWYRQAAGRGLQLLFYSVGIGQISSEVPQNLSASRPQDRQFILSSKKLLLSDSGFYLCAWSVQGAYGYTFGSGTRLTVV.

CDR3 protein: CASTRDRGNEQFF. DNA of the CDR3: TGTGCCAGCACCAGGGACAGGGGGAATGAGCAGTTCTTC. The chain recombines TRBV5-6 with TRBJ2-1, with 11 bases aligning to TRBD1. V lost 6 bases and J lost 7; bases outside the gene matches: 3. The CDR3 totals 13 residues. Germline CDR1 reads SGHDT; CDR2 reads YYEEEE.

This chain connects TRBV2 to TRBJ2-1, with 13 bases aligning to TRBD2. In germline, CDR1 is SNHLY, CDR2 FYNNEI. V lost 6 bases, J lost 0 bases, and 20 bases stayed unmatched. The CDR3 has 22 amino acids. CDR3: CASRAPRTSGGPNPSSYNEQFF. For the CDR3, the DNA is TGTGCCAGCAGAGCCCCTAGGACTAGCGGGGGCCCTAACCCCAGCTCCTACAATGAGCAGTTCTTC.

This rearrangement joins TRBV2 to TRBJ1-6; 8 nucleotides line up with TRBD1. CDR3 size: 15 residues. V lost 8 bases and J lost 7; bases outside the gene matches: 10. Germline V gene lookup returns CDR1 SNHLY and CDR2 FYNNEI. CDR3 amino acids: CASSHDTGGNSPLHF. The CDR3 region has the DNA TGTGCCAGCTCCCACGATACAGGGGGGAATTCACCCCTCCACTTT. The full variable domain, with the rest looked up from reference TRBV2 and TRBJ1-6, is EPEVTQTPSHQVTQMGQEVILRCVPISNHLYFYWYRQILGQKVEFLVSFYNNEISEKSEIFDDQFSVERPDGSNFTLKIRSTKLEDSAMYFCASSHDTGGNSPLHFGNGTRLTVT.

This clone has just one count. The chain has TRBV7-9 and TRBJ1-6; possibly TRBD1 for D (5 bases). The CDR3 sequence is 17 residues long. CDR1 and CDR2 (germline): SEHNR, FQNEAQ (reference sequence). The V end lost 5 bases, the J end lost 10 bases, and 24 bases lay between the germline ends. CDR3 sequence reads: CASSPQLGTSSGSPLHF. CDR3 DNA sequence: TGTGCCAGCAGCCCCCAACTGGGGACTTCTTCGGGCTCACCCCTCCACTTT. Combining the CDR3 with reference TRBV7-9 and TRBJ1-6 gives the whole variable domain DTGVSQNPRHKITKRGQNVTFRCDPISEHNRLYWYRQTLGQGPEFLTYFQNEAQLEKSRLLSDRFSAERPKGSFSTLEIQRTEQGDSAMYLCASSPQLGTSSGSPLHFGNGTRLTVT.

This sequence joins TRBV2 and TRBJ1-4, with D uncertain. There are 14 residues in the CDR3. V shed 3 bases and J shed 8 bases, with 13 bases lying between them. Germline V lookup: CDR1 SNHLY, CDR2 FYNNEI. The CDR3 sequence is CASSESRDGEKLFF. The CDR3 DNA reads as TGTGCCAGCAGTGAGTCTCGGGATGGGGAAAAACTGTTTTTT.

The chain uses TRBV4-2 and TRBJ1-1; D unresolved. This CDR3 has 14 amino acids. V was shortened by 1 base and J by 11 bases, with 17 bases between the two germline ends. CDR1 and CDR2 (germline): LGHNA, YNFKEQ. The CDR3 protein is CASSQAGYESGAFF. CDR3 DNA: TGTGCCAGCAGCCAAGCTGGGTATGAGTCGGGGGCTTTCTTT.

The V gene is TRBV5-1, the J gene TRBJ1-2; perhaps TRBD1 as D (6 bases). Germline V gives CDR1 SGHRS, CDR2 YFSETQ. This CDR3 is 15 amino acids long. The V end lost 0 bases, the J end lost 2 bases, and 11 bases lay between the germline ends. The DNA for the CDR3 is TGCGCCAGCAGCTTGGACCCCGGGACAAACTATGGCTACACCTTC. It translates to CASSLDPGTNYGYTF. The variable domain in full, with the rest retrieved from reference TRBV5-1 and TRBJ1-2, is KAGVTQTPRYLIKTRGQQVTLSCSPISGHRSVSWYQQTPGQGLQFLFEYFSETQRNKGNFPGRFSGRQFSNSRSEMNVSTLELGDSALYLCASSLDPGTNYGYTFGSGTRLTVV.

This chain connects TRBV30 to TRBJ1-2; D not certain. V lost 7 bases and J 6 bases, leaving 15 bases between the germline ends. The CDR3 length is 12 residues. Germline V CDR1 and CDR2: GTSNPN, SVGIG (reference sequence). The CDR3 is CASLNRGDGYTF. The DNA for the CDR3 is TGTGCCTCGCTGAACCGGGGAGATGGCTACACCTTC.

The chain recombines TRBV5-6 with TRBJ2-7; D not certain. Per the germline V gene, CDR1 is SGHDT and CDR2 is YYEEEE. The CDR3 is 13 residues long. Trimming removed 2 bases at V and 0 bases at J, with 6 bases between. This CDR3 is CASSFDLSYEQYF. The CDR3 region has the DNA TGTGCCAGCAGCTTTGACCTCTCCTACGAGCAGTACTTC.

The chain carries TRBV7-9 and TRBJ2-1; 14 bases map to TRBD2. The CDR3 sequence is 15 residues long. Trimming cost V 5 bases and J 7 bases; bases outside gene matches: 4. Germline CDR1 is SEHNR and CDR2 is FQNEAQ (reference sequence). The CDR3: CASSKTSGGANEQFF. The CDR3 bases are TGTGCCAGCAGCAAGACTAGCGGGGGGGCGAATGAGCAGTTCTTC.

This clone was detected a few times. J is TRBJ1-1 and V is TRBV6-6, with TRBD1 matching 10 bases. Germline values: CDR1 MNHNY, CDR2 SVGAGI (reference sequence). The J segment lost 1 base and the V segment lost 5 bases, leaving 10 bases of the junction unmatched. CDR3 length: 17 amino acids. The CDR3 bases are TGTGCCAGCAGTCCCCCCGGGACAGGGGACGGGAACACTGAAGCTTTCTTT. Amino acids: CASSPPGTGDGNTEAFF.